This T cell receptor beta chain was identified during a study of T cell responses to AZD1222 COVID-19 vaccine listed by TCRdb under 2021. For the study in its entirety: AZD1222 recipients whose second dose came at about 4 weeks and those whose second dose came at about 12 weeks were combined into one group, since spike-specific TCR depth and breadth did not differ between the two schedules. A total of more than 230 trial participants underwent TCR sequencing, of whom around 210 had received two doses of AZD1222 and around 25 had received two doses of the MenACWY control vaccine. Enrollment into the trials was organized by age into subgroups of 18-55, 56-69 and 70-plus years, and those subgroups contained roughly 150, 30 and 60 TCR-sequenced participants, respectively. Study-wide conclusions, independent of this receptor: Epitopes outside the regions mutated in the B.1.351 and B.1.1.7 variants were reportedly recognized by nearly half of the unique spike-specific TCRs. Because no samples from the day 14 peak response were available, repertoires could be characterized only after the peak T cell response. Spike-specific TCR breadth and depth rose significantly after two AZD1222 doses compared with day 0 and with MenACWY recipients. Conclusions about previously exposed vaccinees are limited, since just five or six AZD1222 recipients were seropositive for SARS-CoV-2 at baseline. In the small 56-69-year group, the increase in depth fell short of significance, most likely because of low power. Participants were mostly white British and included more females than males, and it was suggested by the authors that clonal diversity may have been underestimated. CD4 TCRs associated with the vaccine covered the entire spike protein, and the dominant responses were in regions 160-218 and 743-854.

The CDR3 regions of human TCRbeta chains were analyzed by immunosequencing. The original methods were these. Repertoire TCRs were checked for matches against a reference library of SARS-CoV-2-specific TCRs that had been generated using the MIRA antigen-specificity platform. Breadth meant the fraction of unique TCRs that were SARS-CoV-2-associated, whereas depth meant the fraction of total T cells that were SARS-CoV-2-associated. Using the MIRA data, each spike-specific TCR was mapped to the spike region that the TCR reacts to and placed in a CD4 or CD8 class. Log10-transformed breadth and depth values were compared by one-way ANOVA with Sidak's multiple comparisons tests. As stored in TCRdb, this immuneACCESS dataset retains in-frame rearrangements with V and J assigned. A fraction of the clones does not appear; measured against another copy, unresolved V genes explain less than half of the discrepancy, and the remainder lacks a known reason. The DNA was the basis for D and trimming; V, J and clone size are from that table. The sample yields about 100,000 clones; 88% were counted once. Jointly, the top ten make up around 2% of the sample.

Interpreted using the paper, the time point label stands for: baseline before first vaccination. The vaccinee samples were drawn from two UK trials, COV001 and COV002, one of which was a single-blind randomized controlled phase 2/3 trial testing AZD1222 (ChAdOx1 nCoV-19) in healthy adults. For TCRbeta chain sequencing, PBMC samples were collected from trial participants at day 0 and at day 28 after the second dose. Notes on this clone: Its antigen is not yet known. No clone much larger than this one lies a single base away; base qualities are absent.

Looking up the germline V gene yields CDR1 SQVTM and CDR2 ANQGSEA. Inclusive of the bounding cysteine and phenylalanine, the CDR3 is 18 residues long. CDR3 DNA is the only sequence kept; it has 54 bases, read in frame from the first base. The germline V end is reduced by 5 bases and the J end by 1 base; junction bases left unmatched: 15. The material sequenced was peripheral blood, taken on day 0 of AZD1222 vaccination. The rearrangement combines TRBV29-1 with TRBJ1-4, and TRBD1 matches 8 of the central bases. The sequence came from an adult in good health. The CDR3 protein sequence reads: CSVTLKDRELITNEKLFF. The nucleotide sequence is TGCAGCGTTACCCTAAAGGACAGGGAGCTCATAACTAATGAAAAACTGTTTTTT.